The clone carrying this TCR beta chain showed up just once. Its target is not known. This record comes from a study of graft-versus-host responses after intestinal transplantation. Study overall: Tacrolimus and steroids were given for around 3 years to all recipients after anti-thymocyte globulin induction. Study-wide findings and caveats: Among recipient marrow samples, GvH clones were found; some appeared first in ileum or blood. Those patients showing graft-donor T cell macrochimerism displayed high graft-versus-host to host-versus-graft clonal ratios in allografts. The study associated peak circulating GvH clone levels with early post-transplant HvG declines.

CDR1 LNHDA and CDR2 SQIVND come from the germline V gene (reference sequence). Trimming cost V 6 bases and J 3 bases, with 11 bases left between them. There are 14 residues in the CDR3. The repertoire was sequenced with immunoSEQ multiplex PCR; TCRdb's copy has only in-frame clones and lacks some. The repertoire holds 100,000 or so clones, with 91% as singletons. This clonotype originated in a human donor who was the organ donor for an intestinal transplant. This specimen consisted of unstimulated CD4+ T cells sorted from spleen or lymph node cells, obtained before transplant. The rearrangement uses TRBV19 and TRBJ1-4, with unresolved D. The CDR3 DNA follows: TGTGCCAGTAGGGGAGTAACGTCTAATGAAAAACTGTTTTTT. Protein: CASRGVTSNEKLFF.